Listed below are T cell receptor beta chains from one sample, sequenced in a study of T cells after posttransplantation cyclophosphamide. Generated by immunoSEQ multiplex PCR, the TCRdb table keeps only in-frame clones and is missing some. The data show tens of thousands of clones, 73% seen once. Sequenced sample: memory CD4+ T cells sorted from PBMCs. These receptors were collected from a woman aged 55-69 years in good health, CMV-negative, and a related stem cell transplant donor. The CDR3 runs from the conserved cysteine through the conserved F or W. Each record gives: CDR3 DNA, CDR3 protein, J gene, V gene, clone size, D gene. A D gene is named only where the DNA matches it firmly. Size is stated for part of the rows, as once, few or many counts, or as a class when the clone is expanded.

TGTGCCAGCTCCTCCGCGTGGAGTAAAAACATTCAGTACTTC	CASSSAWSKNIQYF	TRBJ2-4	TRBV18	.	.
TGTGCCAGCAGCCTGAGACTAGCGGGAGGCTCCGGGGAGCTGTTTTTT	CASSLRLAGGSGELFF	TRBJ2-2	TRBV9	.	TRBD2
TGTGCCAGCAGCTTAGCTCCAGGGGTTGAAGGCTACACCTTC	CASSLAPGVEGYTF	TRBJ1-2	TRBV7-2	.	.
TGTGCCAGCAGCCCACCGGGACAGTCTTACAATGAGCAGTTCTTC	CASSPPGQSYNEQFF	TRBJ2-1	TRBV6-5	.	TRBD1
TGCGCCAGCAGCCAAATTCCGGGACAGAGGAATGAAAAACTGTTTTTT	CASSQIPGQRNEKLFF	TRBJ1-4	TRBV4-1	.	TRBD1
TGCGCCAGCAGCTTTTCCGGACAGGGACCCACTGAAGCTTTCTTT	CASSFSGQGPTEAFF	TRBJ1-1	TRBV5-1	.	TRBD1
TGTGCCAGCAGTGCCCGGGGGGACGGCTACACCTTC	CASSARGDGYTF	TRBJ1-2	TRBV2	few	.
TGTGCCAGCGGCTACGAGGGCCCGCGCATTCAGTACTTC	CASGYEGPRIQYF	TRBJ2-4	TRBV6-6	.	.
TGCGCCAGCAGCGTCGACAGGGGGGGCGAGCAGTACTTC	CASSVDRGGEQYF	TRBJ2-7	TRBV5-1	.	TRBD1
TGTGCCAGCAGTTTTCAAATGGGAGGGGGCTACGAGCAGTACTTC	CASSFQMGGGYEQYF	TRBJ2-7	TRBV27	.	.
TGTGCCAGCAATTGGGGGGTGGCGGGCAACACTGAAGCTTTCTTT	CASNWGVAGNTEAFF	TRBJ1-1	TRBV7-8	.	.
TGTGCCAGCAGTTTCACAGGGGGAGGCTACACCTTC	CASSFTGGGYTF	TRBJ1-2	TRBV6-1	.	TRBD1
TGTGCCAGCAGCTTAAGTGGGACAGGGGTCGATGAGCAGTTCTTC	CASSLSGTGVDEQFF	TRBJ2-1	TRBV7-3	.	TRBD1
TGTGCCAGCAGTTACGGGGGCGTTCAGCCCCAGCATTTT	CASSYGGVQPQHF	TRBJ1-5	TRBV6-5	.	.
TGTGCCAGCAGTGGCTTAGGGGGCCTAAAGGGGGAGCTGTTTTTT	CASSGLGGLKGELFF	TRBJ2-2	TRBV6-5	.	TRBD1
TGTGCCAGCAGCCTACAGGGGGGCAATCAGCCCCAGCATTTT	CASSLQGGNQPQHF	TRBJ1-5	TRBV7-2	few	TRBD1
TGCAGCGTTGAAGGGGGGGAGGGATTCGATGGCTACACCTTC	CSVEGGEGFDGYTF	TRBJ1-2	TRBV29-1	.	.
TGTGCCAGCAGTTTTAGGGACAGGCTGCAGTACTTC	CASSFRDRLQYF	TRBJ2-7	TRBV28	.	TRBD1
TGTGCCAGCAGCTCCGGAGAGAATCAGCCCCAGCATTTT	CASSSGENQPQHF	TRBJ1-5	TRBV5-5	.	.
TGCGCCAGCAGCTTGGACCCCGGGACAGGGAACTATGGCTACACCTTC	CASSLDPGTGNYGYTF	TRBJ1-2	TRBV5-1	.	TRBD1
TGTGCCAGCAGTGACTCTCAGAACACTGAAGCTTTCTTT	CASSDSQNTEAFF	TRBJ1-1	TRBV6-4	.	.
TGTGCCAGCAGGTCTACAGGGACCAACTACGAGCAGTACTTC	CASRSTGTNYEQYF	TRBJ2-7	TRBV6-5	.	.
TGCGCCAGCACCTATTCGAGTGTTGCCAATCAGCCCCAGCATTTT	CASTYSSVANQPQHF	TRBJ1-5	TRBV10-1	.	.
TGTGCCAGCAGCGGACAGGCTTCAAGTGGCTACACCTTC	CASSGQASSGYTF	TRBJ1-2	TRBV28	.	TRBD1
TGTGCCAGCAGTTCCAGGGGGCAGAATCAGCCCCAGCATTTT	CASSSRGQNQPQHF	TRBJ1-5	TRBV2	.	TRBD1
TGTGCCAGCATGCTCACAGGGGGCACTTACAATGAGCAGTTCTTC	CASMLTGGTYNEQFF	TRBJ2-1	TRBV7-2	.	TRBD1
TGTGCCAGCTCAGAGACCCGGGAAACTGAAGCTTTCTTT	CASSETRETEAFF	TRBJ1-1	TRBV18	few	.
TGCGCCAGCAGTCATCTGGGAAACACCATATATTTT	CASSHLGNTIYF	TRBJ1-3	TRBV23-1	once	.
TGTGCCAGCAGCCAAGATTGGGGGCTGGAGGGCTACACCTTC	CASSQDWGLEGYTF	TRBJ1-2	TRBV14	.	.
TGTGCCAGCAGCTTGAACCGACTAGCGTATCTAGATACGCAGTATTTT	CASSLNRLAYLDTQYF	TRBJ2-3	TRBV5-6	.	TRBD2
TGTGCCAGCAGCTTAAGCGGTCGGAACACCGGGGAGCTGTTTTTT	CASSLSGRNTGELFF	TRBJ2-2	TRBV7-2	.	.
TGTGCCAGCAGCTTACGCGGAACGGAGACCCAGTACTTC	CASSLRGTETQYF	TRBJ2-5	TRBV7-2	few	.
TGTGCCAGCAGCTTAAAGCTGAGCGGTCACGAGACCGGGGAGCTGTTTTTT	CASSLKLSGHETGELFF	TRBJ2-2	TRBV7-2	.	.
TGCGCCAGCAGCTTTTCTCCGGGACAGGGGGCGCAGTACTTC	CASSFSPGQGAQYF	TRBJ2-5	TRBV5-1	.	TRBD1
TGTGCCAGCAAGTTTGCCAGGGGCACTTATAATTCACCCCTCCACTTT	CASKFARGTYNSPLHF	TRBJ1-6	TRBV28	few	.
TGTGCCTGGAATAGACAGGGAAATAATTCACCCCTCCACTTT	CAWNRQGNNSPLHF	TRBJ1-6	TRBV30	few	TRBD1
TGTGCCAGCTCCCCTTCGGGCAGGGCAGAGACCCAGTACTTC	CASSPSGRAETQYF	TRBJ2-5	TRBV18	.	.
TGTGCCAGCAGCCTTGCTAGCGGGAGAAGATTGACAGATACGCAGTATTTT	CASSLASGRRLTDTQYF	TRBJ2-3	TRBV5-4	few	TRBD2
TGTGCCAGCAGCTTAGAAGGGACTAGCGGCAACAATGAGCAGTTCTTC	CASSLEGTSGNNEQFF	TRBJ2-1	TRBV11-2	.	TRBD2
TGTGCCAGCAGCCAGGAACTAGCGGGAGGGCGGTACCAAGAGACCCAGTACTTC	CASSQELAGGRYQETQYF	TRBJ2-5	TRBV4-2	.	TRBD2
TGTGCCAGCAGAGAGGCCAGATGGGATCAGCCCCAGCATTTT	CASREARWDQPQHF	TRBJ1-5	TRBV6-5	.	.
TGTGCCAGCAGTAATAAGCGGTACAATGAGCAGTTCTTC	CASSNKRYNEQFF	TRBJ2-1	TRBV13	.	.
TGTGCCAGTAGTATCTACTCGGACAGGGGCCAAAGCTCCTATAATTCACCCCTCCACTTT	CASSIYSDRGQSSYNSPLHF	TRBJ1-6	TRBV19	.	TRBD1
TGTGCCAGCAGTCCCTCTGTAGGAGGGAACACTGAAGCTTTCTTT	CASSPSVGGNTEAFF	TRBJ1-1	TRBV28	.	.
TGTGCCAGCAGCTGGAGACTGGCCTCTGGAAACACCATATATTTT	CASSWRLASGNTIYF	TRBJ1-3	TRBV7-9	.	.
TGCGCCAGCGGAAGGGGAAGCTCTGGAAACACCATATATTTT	CASGRGSSGNTIYF	TRBJ1-3	TRBV4-1	.	.
TGTGCCATCAGTGAGTCGAGAGGCGAGCAGTACTTC	CAISESRGEQYF	TRBJ2-7	TRBV10-3	.	.
TGTGCCTGGAGTCGGGACAACTACTATGGCTACACCTTC	CAWSRDNYYGYTF	TRBJ1-2	TRBV30	.	.
TGTGCCTGGAGTGTTTACAGGGGGCGAGGAAAGAGTAAGAAGACCTTC	CAWSVYRGRGKSKKTF	TRBJ1-2	TRBV30	.	TRBD1
TGTGCCAGCAGTTACTCGATATCGGGAAATCAGCCCCAGCATTTT	CASSYSISGNQPQHF	TRBJ1-5	TRBV6-5	.	.
TGTGCCAGCAGCCTAGGGGTAAAAGGGGTTGAAAAACTGTTTTTT	CASSLGVKGVEKLFF	TRBJ1-4	TRBV28	.	.
TGTGCCAGCAGCTTGTTAGGGGGAGGGCTGGCAGATACGCAGTATTTT	CASSLLGGGLADTQYF	TRBJ2-3	TRBV5-6	.	.